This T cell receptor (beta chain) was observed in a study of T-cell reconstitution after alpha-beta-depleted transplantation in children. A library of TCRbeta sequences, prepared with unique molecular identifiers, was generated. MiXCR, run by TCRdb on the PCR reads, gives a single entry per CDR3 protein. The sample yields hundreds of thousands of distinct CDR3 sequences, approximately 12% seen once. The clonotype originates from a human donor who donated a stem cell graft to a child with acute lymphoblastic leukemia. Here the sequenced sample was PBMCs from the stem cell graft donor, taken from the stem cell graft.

This CDR3 is CASSPTTITEAFF. The CDR3 region has the DNA TGTGCCAGCTCACCAACCACGATCACTGAAGCTTTCTTT. This chain uses TRBV18 with TRBJ1-1; D remains ambiguous. This CDR3 spans 13 amino acids. CDR1 is KGHSH and CDR2 is LQKENI in the germline V gene. V lost 2 bases and J lost 4, with 8 bases in between.